Below, 23 T cell receptor beta chains from the same sample are listed, as sequenced in a study of CD8 T cells in acute hepatitis C reinfection. Method: immunoSEQ multiplex PCR; TCRdb's copy keeps in-frame clones and lacks some. Of fewer than 40,000 clones in the sample, 80% to 90% are singletons; the top ten hold 10% to 11%. Regarding time point: naive CD8 control sorted from an acute-time-point sample. Sequenced sample: naive CD8+ T cells from PBMCs. These TCRs come from a woman aged 18 to 35 who spontaneously cleared hepatitis C infection.

The rearrangement links TRBV11-2 to TRBJ2-5; D gene ambiguous. The better agreement between TRBJ2-7 and the DNA end casts doubt on the J call. The CDR3 consists of 12 residues. Germline V gives CDR1 SGHAT, CDR2 FQNNGV. In DNA form, the CDR3 reads TGTGCCAGCAGGTCCTCCATATACGAGCAGTACTTC. It is translated as CASRSSIYEQYF.

CDR3: CASSGDGTTGRNTIYF. The CDR3 region has the DNA TGTGCCAGCAGCGGCGATGGAACGACAGGACGAAACACCATATATTTT. The chain uses TRBV9 and TRBJ1-3, with a possible D match to TRBD1 (6 bases). This CDR3 has 16 amino acids. Germline CDR1 SGDLS, CDR2 YYNGEE. The V end lost 3 bases, the J end lost 5 bases, and 18 bases lay between the germline ends.

This clone came up once. The gene calls are TRBV7-3 and TRBJ2-1; D gene unclear. The CDR3 spans 13 residues. Germline-derived CDR1 and CDR2 are SGHTA and FQGTGA. The V and J ends lost 1 base and 4 bases respectively, with 5 bases between them. The chain's CDR3 is CASSLNEYNEQFF. As DNA, the CDR3 is TGTGCCAGCAGCTTAAACGAGTACAATGAGCAGTTCTTC.

The V gene is TRBV5-6, the J gene TRBJ1-5; D may be TRBD1 (5 bases). Trimming removed 9 bases from V and 5 bases from J, with 15 bases in between. Germline assignment: CDR1 SGHDT and CDR2 YYEEEE. There are 13 residues in the CDR3. The CDR3 is CATQPLRDQPQHF. The CDR3 DNA reads TGTGCCACCCAGCCCCTCAGGGATCAGCCCCAGCATTTT.

This clone was seen a single time. The rearrangement links TRBV25-1 to TRBJ1-2, with D unresolved. V lost 1 base, J lost 0 bases, and 9 bases lay in between. Germline V CDR1 and CDR2: MGHDK, SYGVNS. The CDR3 has 15 amino acids. The CDR3 DNA is TGTGCCAGCAGTGAATTCTTCCAACCTAACTATGGCTACACCTTC. Residues: CASSEFFQPNYGYTF.

The V and J genes are TRBV27 and TRBJ2-1; D unclear. CDR3 length: 15 residues. Germline CDR1 and CDR2: MNHEY and SMNVEV (reference sequence). V dropped 7 bases and J dropped 6 bases, with 19 bases sitting between them. The CDR3, as DNA: TGTGCCAGCATATCCCGTCGAGGCTTAGGCAATGAGCAGTTCTTC. This encodes CASISRRGLGNEQFF.

The V gene is TRBV4-1, the J gene TRBJ2-7; 8 bases fit TRBD1. The V segment lost 4 bases and the J segment 7 bases; nucleotides outside the gene matches: 12. Germline V CDR1 and CDR2: MGHRA, YSYEKL. This CDR3 region has 15 residues. The CDR3 DNA sequence: TGCGCCAGCAGCCTCGTACTAGGACAGGGCGGAGAGCAGTACTTC. Encoded protein: CASSLVLGQGGEQYF.

The chain recombines TRBV5-8 with TRBJ2-1; no clear D. V dropped 0 bases and J dropped 1 base, with 8 bases sitting between them. The CDR3 runs to 15 residues. CDR1 and CDR2 (germline): SGHTS, YDEGEE. CDR3 protein: CASSLGSWSYNEQFF. CDR3 sequence (DNA): TGTGCCAGCAGCTTGGGTAGCTGGTCCTACAATGAGCAGTTCTTC.

This clone was seen only once. The chain carries TRBV9 and TRBJ2-1; D gene uncertain. This CDR3 region has 13 residues. CDR1 is SGDLS, CDR2 YYNGEE, per germline. Between the trimmed V and J ends, which lost 0 bases and 9 bases, there was a span of 10 bases. The CDR3 nucleotides read TGTGCCAGCAGCGTAGGGGTAGCTACTGAGCAGTTCTTC. It is translated as CASSVGVATEQFF.

This sequence joins TRBV10-2 and TRBJ2-7; D is unclear. Trimming took off 3 bases at V and 6 bases at J, with 6 bases between the two ends. CDR3 length: 11 amino acids. Germline values: CDR1 WSHSY, CDR2 SAAADI. The CDR3 DNA reads TGCGCCAGCAGTGAAATGAGCGAGCAGTACTTC. This translates into CASSEMSEQYF.

This chain uses TRBV11-2 with TRBJ2-1; D gene uncertain. Looked up from germline, CDR1 is SGHAT and CDR2 is FQNNGV. This CDR3 comprises 16 residues. V lost 5 bases to trimming and J lost 6 bases, with 20 bases between them. CDR3 bases: TGTGCCAGCAGCCCTCACACAGATTTTGGGGTCAATGAGCAGTTCTTC. It specifies CASSPHTDFGVNEQFF.

The rearrangement uses TRBV4-1 and TRBJ2-3; 8 nucleotides agree with TRBD1. Per the germline V gene, CDR1 is MGHRA and CDR2 is YSYEKL. The junction had 4 bases not matched to a gene; V was cut back by 0 bases and J by 5 bases. The CDR3 spans 15 residues. The DNA for the CDR3 is TGCGCCAGCAGCCAAGACGGAGACAGGGGAGATACGCAGTATTTT. Protein sequence: CASSQDGDRGDTQYF.

The chain recombines TRBV19 with TRBJ1-2; 7 bases are a match to TRBD1. The V gene end was trimmed by 2 bases and the J gene end by 1 base; junction bases not matched to a gene: 10. Germline CDR1 reads LNHDA; CDR2 reads SQIVND (reference sequence). The length of the CDR3 is 17 residues. CDR3 protein: CASSIWDSEPFNYGYTF. The CDR3 DNA is TGTGCCAGTAGTATATGGGACAGTGAGCCGTTTAACTATGGCTACACCTTC.

This clone came up once. In DNA, the CDR3 is TGCGCCAGCAGCCAAGGGGAGCTAACCTACGAGCAGTACTTC. It encodes CASSQGELTYEQYF. The J gene is TRBJ2-7, the V gene TRBV4-1, with a weak D call TRBD2 (5 bases). V was trimmed by 1 base and J by 2 bases, leaving 9 bases between them. This CDR3 contains 14 residues. CDR1 and CDR2 (germline): MGHRA, YSYEKL.

The CDR3 is CSVVTGTAEQFF. CDR3 sequence (DNA): TGCAGCGTTGTAACAGGGACGGCTGAGCAGTTCTTC. The chain uses TRBV29-1 and TRBJ2-1, with a weak D call TRBD1 (6 bases). Trimming took 4 bases from V and 9 from J, leaving 13 bases between them. The CDR3 consists of 12 residues. Germline-derived CDR1 and CDR2 are SQVTM and ANQGSEA.

The sample holds one count of this clone. The rearrangement links TRBV5-1 to TRBJ2-7, with 12 bases identical to TRBD1. Germline lookup yields CDR1 SGHRS and CDR2 YFSETQ. V dropped 0 bases and J dropped 7; count of bases not matched to a gene: 5. The CDR3 consists of 15 residues. CDR3 DNA sequence: TGCGCCAGCAGCTTGGATGGGACAGGGGGCGCAGAGCAGTACTTC. Its protein is CASSLDGTGGAEQYF. Supplemented by reference TRBV5-1 and TRBJ2-7, the full variable domain reads KAGVTQTPRYLIKTRGQQVTLSCSPISGHRSVSWYQQTPGQGLQFLFEYFSETQRNKGNFPGRFSGRQFSNSRSEMNVSTLELGDSALYLCASSLDGTGGAEQYFGPGTRLTVT.

Details on this clone: A read error may account for a junction end that differs from germline. This chain links TRBV29-1 with TRBJ1-1, with D possibly matching TRBD1 (6 bases). CDR1 is SQVTM and CDR2 is ANQGSEA in the germline V gene. The CDR3 loop spans 13 amino acids. The CDR3 coding sequence is TGCAGCGTTGAAGCCCCGTCGGGACAAGGCCTATTATTT. Its protein is CSVEAPSGQGLLF.

V usage is TRBV4-2 and J usage is TRBJ1-5; D not certain. Germline CDR1 LGHNA, CDR2 YNFKEQ. V was pared by 3 bases and J by 5 bases, with 11 bases between. This CDR3 spans 14 amino acids. The CDR3: CASSQESRDQPQHF. CDR3 nucleotides: TGTGCCAGCAGCCAGGAATCCCGAGATCAGCCCCAGCATTTT.

The rearrangement links TRBV19 to TRBJ2-1; 12 bases map to TRBD2. This CDR3 comprises 18 residues. V shed 4 bases and J 0 bases; nucleotides not matched to a gene: 7. Germline CDR1 is LNHDA and CDR2 is SQIVND (reference sequence). CDR3 amino acids: CASSNHLAGGSSYNEQFF. The CDR3 DNA reads as TGTGCCAGTAGTAACCATCTAGCGGGGGGGAGCTCCTACAATGAGCAGTTCTTC. Supplemented by reference TRBV19 and TRBJ2-1, the full variable domain reads DGGITQSPKYLFRKEGQNVTLSCEQNLNHDAMYWYRQDPGQGLRLIYYSQIVNDFQKGDIAEGYSVSREKKESFPLTVTSAQKNPTAFYLCASSNHLAGGSSYNEQFFGPGTRLTVL.

The CDR3 region has the DNA TGTGCCTGGCGGACAGGATACTATGGCTACACCTTC. It specifies CAWRTGYYGYTF. The chain carries TRBV30 and TRBJ1-2; TRBD1 matches at 7 bases. The CDR3 length is 12 residues. J lost 3 bases, V lost 5 bases, and 3 bases had no gene match. CDR1 is GTSNPN, CDR2 SVGIG, per germline (reference sequence).

The chain carries TRBV29-1 and TRBJ2-1; TRBD2 aligns across 10 bases. The ends lost 4 bases at V and 2 bases at J; junction bases unmatched: 14. The CDR3 has 18 amino acids. From germline, CDR1 is SQVTM and CDR2 ANQGSEA. CDR3 loop: CSVGGEFSGRPTYNEQFF. As DNA, the CDR3 is TGCAGCGTTGGGGGGGAGTTTAGCGGGAGGCCTACCTACAATGAGCAGTTCTTC.

The DNA of the CDR3 is TGCAGCGTCGGACCGGCCGGAGCCGCGGGAGGGCCTGGAGTGGAGACCCAGTACTTC. Its translation: CSVGPAGAAGGPGVETQYF. V and J are TRBV29-1 and TRBJ2-5; 9 nucleotides agree with TRBD2. From germline, CDR1 is SQVTM and CDR2 ANQGSEA. The ends lost 6 bases at V and 5 bases at J; junction bases unmatched: 25. This CDR3 region has 19 residues.

CDR3 nucleotides: TGTGCCAGCAGTCCGGGACTAGCGGCGACAAATCTCGTCGATACGCAGTATTTT. The encoded protein is CASSPGLAATNLVDTQYF. This chain links TRBV27 with TRBJ2-3; 11 bases match TRBD2. The V and J ends lost 5 bases and 6 bases, in that order; junction bases with no gene match: 16. CDR3 length: 18 residues. Germline V CDR1 and CDR2: MNHEY, SMNVEV (reference sequence).